This T cell receptor (beta chain) was obtained from a study of T cells after yellow fever vaccination. Study outcomes and limitations: By day 5 rather than day 15, the secondary response had peaked, though it was weaker.

TCRdb re-called the 5' RACE reads with MiXCR, one entry per CDR3 protein. Of some 160,000 distinct CDR3 sequences detected, about a tenth appear once; the ten largest clones hold around 33%. Between the trimmed V and J ends, which lost 0 bases and 1 base, there was a span of 10 bases. The CDR3 is 15 residues long. Germline lookup yields CDR1 SGDLS and CDR2 YYNGEE. This clonotype was picked up a small number of times. The antigen is not known. This chain joins TRBV9 and TRBJ2-5, with a weak D call TRBD1 (5 bases). This clonotype was sampled from a young man who received the YFV17D yellow fever vaccine. Specimen: CD8+ T cells sorted from PBMCs, collected 45 days after the yellow fever booster vaccination. CDR3 DNA: TGTGCCAGCAGCGTAGCAACACAGGCCCAAGAGACCCAGTACTTC. This translates into CASSVATQAQETQYF.